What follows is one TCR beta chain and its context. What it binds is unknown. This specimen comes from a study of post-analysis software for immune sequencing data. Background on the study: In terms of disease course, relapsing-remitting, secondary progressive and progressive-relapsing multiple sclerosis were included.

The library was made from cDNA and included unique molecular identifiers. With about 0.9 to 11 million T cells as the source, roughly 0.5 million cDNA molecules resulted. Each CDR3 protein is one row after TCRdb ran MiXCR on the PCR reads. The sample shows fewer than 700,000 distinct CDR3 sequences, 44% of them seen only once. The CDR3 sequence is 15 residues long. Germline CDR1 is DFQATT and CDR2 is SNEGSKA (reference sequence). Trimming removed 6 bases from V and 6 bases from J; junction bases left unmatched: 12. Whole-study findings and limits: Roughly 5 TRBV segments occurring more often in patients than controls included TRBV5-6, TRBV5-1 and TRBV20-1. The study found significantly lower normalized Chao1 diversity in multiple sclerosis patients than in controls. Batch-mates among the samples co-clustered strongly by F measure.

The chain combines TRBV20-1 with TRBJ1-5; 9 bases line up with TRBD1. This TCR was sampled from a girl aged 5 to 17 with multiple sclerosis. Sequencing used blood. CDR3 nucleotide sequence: TGCAGTGCGTTGTACAGGGGGCGAAGGGGTCAGCCCCAGCATTTT. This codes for CSALYRGRRGQPQHF.